The clone carrying this TCR beta chain has just a few counts. Its antigen is unidentified. The entry originates in a study of T cell repertoires in cytomegalovirus infection. Regarding the study as a whole: Summed frequency of public TCR beta families distinguished CMV carriers with the relevant HLA.

The CDR3 covers 14 residues. Germline values: CDR1 MNHEY, CDR2 SVGAGI. With 7 bases clipped from V and 8 bases from J, the junction kept 12 bases outside the gene matches. In TCRdb, the reads were re-called with MiXCR into one record per CDR3 protein. The sample contains about 920,000 distinct CDR3 sequences, 31% of which appear only once. The chain employs TRBV6-5 and TRBJ1-2; TRBD1 matches 8 bases. Sequenced material: cultured CD8+ T cells from PBMCs, taken from culture after CMV antigen stimulation. The clonotype comes from a human donor in good health (CMV status not recorded). Some clones in this sample may be carry-over from other donors' samples. CDR3 sequence: CASIRKDRVDGYTF. DNA for the CDR3: TGTGCCAGCATTCGAAAGGACAGGGTTGACGGCTACACCTTC.